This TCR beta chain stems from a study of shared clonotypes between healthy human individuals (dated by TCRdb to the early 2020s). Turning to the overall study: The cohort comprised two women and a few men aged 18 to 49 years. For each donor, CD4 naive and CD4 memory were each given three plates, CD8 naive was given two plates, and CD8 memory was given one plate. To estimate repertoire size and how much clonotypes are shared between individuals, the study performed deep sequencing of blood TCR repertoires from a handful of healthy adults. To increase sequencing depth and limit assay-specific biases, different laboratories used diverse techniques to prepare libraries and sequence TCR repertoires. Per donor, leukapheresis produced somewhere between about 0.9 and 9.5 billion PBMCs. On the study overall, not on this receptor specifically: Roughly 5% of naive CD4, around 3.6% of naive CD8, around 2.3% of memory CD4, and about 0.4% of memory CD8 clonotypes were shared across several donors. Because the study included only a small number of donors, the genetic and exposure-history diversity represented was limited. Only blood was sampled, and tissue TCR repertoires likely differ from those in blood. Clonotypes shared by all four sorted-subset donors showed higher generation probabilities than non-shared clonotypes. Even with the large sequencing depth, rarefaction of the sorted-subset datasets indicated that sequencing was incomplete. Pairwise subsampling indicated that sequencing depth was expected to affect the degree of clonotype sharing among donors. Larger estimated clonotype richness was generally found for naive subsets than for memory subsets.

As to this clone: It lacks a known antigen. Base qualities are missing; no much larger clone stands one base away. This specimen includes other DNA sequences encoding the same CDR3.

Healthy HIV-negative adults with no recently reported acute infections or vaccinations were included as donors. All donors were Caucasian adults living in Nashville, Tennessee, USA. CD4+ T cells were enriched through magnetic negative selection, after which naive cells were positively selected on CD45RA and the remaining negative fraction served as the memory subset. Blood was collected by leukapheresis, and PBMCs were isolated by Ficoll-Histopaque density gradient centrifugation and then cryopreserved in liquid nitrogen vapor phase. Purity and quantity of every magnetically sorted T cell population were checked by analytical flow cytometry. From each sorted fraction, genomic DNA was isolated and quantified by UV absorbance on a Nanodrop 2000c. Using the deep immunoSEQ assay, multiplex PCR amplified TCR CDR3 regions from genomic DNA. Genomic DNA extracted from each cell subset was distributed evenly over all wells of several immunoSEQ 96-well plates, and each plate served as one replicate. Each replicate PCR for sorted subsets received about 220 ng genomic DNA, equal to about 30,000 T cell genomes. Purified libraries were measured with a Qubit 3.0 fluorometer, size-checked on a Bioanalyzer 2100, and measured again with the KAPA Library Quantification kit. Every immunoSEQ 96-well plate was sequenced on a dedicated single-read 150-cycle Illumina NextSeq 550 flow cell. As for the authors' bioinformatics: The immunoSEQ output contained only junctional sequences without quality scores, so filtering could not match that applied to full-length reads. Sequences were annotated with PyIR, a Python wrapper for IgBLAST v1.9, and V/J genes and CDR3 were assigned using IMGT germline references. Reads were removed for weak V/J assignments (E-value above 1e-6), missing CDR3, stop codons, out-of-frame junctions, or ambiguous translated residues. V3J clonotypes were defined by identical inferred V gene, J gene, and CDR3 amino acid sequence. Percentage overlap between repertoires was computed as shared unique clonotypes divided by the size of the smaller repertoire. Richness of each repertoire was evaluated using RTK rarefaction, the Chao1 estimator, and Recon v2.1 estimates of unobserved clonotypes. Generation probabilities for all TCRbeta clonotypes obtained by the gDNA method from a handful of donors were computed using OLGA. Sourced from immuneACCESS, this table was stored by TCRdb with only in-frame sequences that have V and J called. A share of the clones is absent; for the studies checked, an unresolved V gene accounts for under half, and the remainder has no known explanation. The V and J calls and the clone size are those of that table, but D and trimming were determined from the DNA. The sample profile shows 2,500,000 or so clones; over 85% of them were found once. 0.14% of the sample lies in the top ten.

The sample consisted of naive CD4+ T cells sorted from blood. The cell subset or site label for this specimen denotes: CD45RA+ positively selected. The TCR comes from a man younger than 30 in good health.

CDR3 protein: CASSFGQGREKLFF. In nucleotide form, the sequence is TGCGCCAGCAGCTTCGGACAGGGGCGTGAAAAACTGTTTTTT. The chain joins TRBV5-1 to TRBJ1-4, with 9 bases aligning to TRBD1. The CDR3 covers 14 residues, taking in both the cysteine and the phenylalanine. CDR3 DNA only is kept here, 42 bases in frame from base 1. Germline trimming: 2 bases from V, 7 bases from J; junction bases outside gene matches: 3. The germline V gene specifies SGHRS as CDR1 and YFSETQ as CDR2.